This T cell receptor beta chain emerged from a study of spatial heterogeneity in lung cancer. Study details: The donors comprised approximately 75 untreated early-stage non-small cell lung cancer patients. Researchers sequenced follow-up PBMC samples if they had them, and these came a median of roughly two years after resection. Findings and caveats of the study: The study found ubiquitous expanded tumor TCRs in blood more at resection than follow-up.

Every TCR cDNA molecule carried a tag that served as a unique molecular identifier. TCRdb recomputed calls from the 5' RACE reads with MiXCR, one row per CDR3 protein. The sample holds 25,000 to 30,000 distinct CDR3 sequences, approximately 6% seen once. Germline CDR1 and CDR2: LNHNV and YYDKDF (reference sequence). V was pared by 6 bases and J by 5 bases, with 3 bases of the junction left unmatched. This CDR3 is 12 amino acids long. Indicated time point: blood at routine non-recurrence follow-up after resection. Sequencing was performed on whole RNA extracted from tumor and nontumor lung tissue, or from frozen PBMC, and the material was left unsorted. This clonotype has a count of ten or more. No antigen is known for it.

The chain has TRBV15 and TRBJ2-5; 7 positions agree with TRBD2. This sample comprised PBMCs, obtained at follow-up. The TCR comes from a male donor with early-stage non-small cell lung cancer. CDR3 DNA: TGTGCCACCAGGGGGGGAGGGGAGACCCAGTACTTC. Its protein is CATRGGGETQYF.